Sequencing of this T cell receptor beta chain was carried out in a study of cytomegalovirus exposure and HLA in healthy donors. Trimming shortened V by 5 bases and J by 1 base, and 12 bases separated the two germline ends. There are 14 residues in the CDR3. Germline V gene data show CDR1 as KGHSH and CDR2 as LQKENI. Primers: 60 Vbeta forward and 13 Jbeta reverse. Some clones are missing from TCRdb's copy, which holds only in-frame ones; the method was immunoSEQ multiplex PCR. Of more than 85,000 clones in the sample, less than 85% were seen once. V usage is TRBV18 and J usage is TRBJ2-7; D is ambiguous. The sequenced sample consisted of PBMCs. The receptor comes from a man aged 35-49 years in good health and CMV-seropositive. CDR3 loop: CASSSDTFSYEQYF. CDR3 coding DNA: TGTGCCAGCTCATCTGACACTTTTTCCTACGAGCAGTACTTC.